This T cell receptor beta chain was sequenced for a study of spatial heterogeneity in lung cancer. The overall study: Among detected sequences, beta-chain ones consistently exceeded alpha-chain ones in number. In the raw reads, each unique TCR and UMI combination was present more than ten times on average.

As for time point: sample taken at primary tumor resection. Frozen PBMC, nontumor lung or tumor provided whole RNA, which was sequenced unsorted. The CDR3 loop spans 15 amino acids. J lost 10 bases, V lost 6 bases, and 16 bases had no gene match. Germline V gene lookup returns CDR1 SQVTM and CDR2 ANQGSEA. Findings and limits, study-wide: Expanded TCR counts, ubiquitous and regional, correlated respectively with ubiquitous and regional nonsynonymous mutation counts. Expanded intratumoral alpha and beta TCR counts tracked tumor mutation counts.

This clonotype was observed a handful of times. Antigen specificity is unknown. One entry per CDR3 protein results from TCRdb running MiXCR on the 5' RACE reads. The sample has roughly 9,900 distinct CDR3 sequences; around 6% are singletons. The receptor comes from a female donor with early-stage non-small cell lung cancer. Sequenced material: lung tumor tissue, taken at surgery. This rearrangement joins TRBV29-1 to TRBJ2-7; 12 nucleotides align to TRBD2. CDR3 in DNA: TGCAGCGTCGTCACGATAGGACTAGCGGGGAGACTACAGTACTTC. Protein: CSVVTIGLAGRLQYF.